This is a list of T cell receptor beta chains from one sample in a study of identical twins. In TCRdb, the 5' RACE reads were re-called with MiXCR into one record per CDR3 protein. Among around 370,000 distinct CDR3 sequences, roughly 9% were seen once, and the ten largest hold approximately 9.3%. The sample was naive T cells sorted from blood. These receptors all stem from a woman between 50 and 59 years old in good health. The CDR3 runs from the conserved cysteine through the conserved F or W.

V gene	J gene	CDR3 protein
TRBV2	TRBJ1-1	CASPILRGGEAFF
TRBV4-2	TRBJ2-7	CASSQGSPFLEQYF
TRBV27	TRBJ2-2	CASSLLTREPQGGELFF
TRBV4-1	TRBJ2-1	CASSQGSTRIMGNEQFF
TRBV11-2	TRBJ2-5	CASSPRARGETQYF
TRBV25-1	TRBJ2-1	CASSSAGGWFF
TRBV7-2	TRBJ2-5	CASSFRAPGVETQYF
TRBV5-5	TRBJ1-3	CASSIGTARRGNTIYF
TRBV29-1	TRBJ2-1	CSAGQGILGNEQFF
TRBV5-1	TRBJ2-2	CASSSRLNTGELFF
TRBV24-1	TRBJ2-7	CATSDPARAYEQYF
TRBV12-3/TRBV12-4	TRBJ2-2	CASSYISTGELFF
TRBV12-3/TRBV12-4	TRBJ2-1	CASRERRRQFF
TRBV27	TRBJ2-1	CASMALSDYEQFF
TRBV4-2	TRBJ2-7	CASSPGDLAGAYEQYF
TRBV5-1	TRBJ2-3	CASSLALAGGTDTQYF
TRBV7-9	TRBJ1-1	CASSSLQGEAFF
TRBV9	TRBJ2-1	CASSVAPGGWDNEQFF
TRBV5-1	TRBJ2-6	CASSLVRDSGANVLTF
TRBV2	TRBJ2-5	CASSEGQGLETQYF
TRBV11-2	TRBJ2-7	CASSLSNSPYEQYF
TRBV7-9	TRBJ2-5	CASSLIGIWETQYF
TRBV29-1	TRBJ2-1	CSVEVALTPNEQFF
TRBV6-1	TRBJ2-6	CASFGGGLLSGANVLTF
TRBV7-8	TRBJ1-1	CASSPTGNYEAFF
TRBV20-1	TRBJ2-1	CSAISGNEQFF
TRBV4-1	TRBJ2-3	CASSQAIDTQYF
TRBV5-1	TRBJ2-2	CASSNDRGQNTGELFF
TRBV7-2	TRBJ2-5	CASSLDRGPQETQYF
TRBV10-2	TRBJ2-3	CASSESGGFNLTDTQYF
TRBV24-1	TRBJ2-4	CATSTPGQKNIQYF
TRBV7-2	TRBJ2-7	CASSFDPGRTYEQYF
TRBV30	TRBJ2-1	CASGGGLASYNEQFF
TRBV6-5	TRBJ1-2	CASSYLTGQGTNYGYTF
TRBV19	TRBJ1-5	CASRPGTGKVQPQHF
TRBV12-3/TRBV12-4	TRBJ2-5	CASSPGVAGPRPQYF
TRBV25-1	TRBJ1-1	CASRDRGARRNTEAFF
TRBV20-1	TRBJ2-7	CVAQESYEQYF
TRBV4-1	TRBJ2-1	CASSQPSRGSYNEQFF
TRBV19	TRBJ1-4	CATGTGSEKLFF
TRBV2	TRBJ2-3	CASTPDRGPDTQYF